This T cell receptor (beta chain) was observed in a study of PD-1 blockade in classical Hodgkin lymphoma (dated by TCRdb to 2018 to 2020). Regarding the complete study: Nivolumab dosing was 3 mg/kg intravenously every 2 weeks, continuing until either disease progression or unacceptable toxicity. The study used TCR beta sequencing and CyTOF to define a peripheral blood immune signature of response to PD-1 blockade in classical Hodgkin lymphoma.

What the study reported, not specific to this receptor: Diversity was lower in patients who began nivolumab less than 1 year after ASCT, so these patients were left out of later analyses to avoid confounding by immune reconstitution. Among trial patients, those achieving complete response had baseline diversity similar to that of newly diagnosed patients, while diversity was significantly lower in partial responders and progressors. The study was limited to a single clinical trial cohort, and causes of repertoire differences, possibly disease activity or prior therapy, remained undefined. A significant rise by C4D1 was seen in CD4+ but not CD8+ TCR diversity (p=0.0027 vs p=0.16), with the rise being most apparent in complete responders (p=0.02). Baseline TCR diversity was reported to be lower in newly diagnosed patients than in healthy donors and to be lower still in relapsed/refractory patients.

With respect to this clone: Its specific antigen is unknown. No clone much larger than this one lies a single base away; base qualities are absent.

The time point tag for this specimen amounts to: cycle 1 day 1 (C1D1), immediately before nivolumab initiation. All trial patients had relapsed after autologous stem cell transplantation, with cohorts A, B and C differing in prior brentuximab vedotin exposure. Magnetic negative selection with a Miltenyi CD4+ T cell isolation kit was used to purify CD4+ T cells from thawed PBMCs. A total of 56 patients with relapsed/refractory classical Hodgkin lymphoma made up the trial cohort, and each patient's best overall response was complete response, partial response or progressive disease. In the multi-cohort phase II CheckMate 205 trial, trial patients received single-agent nivolumab. An independent review committee assessed best overall response by applying the 2007 International Working Group response criteria. Trial PBMCs were collected just before the start of nivolumab (C1D1) and during therapy at cycle 2 day 1 and cycle 4 day 1. Peripheral blood was collected in 8 mL Vacutainer Cell Preparation Tubes, from which PBMCs were isolated by centrifugation and then cryopreserved. Purified CD4+ and CD8+ fractions were prepared only for cases where an additional PBMC sample was available. Magnetically labelled cells were removed on LS columns in a quadroMACS separator, and the flow-through was collected as the purified fraction.

Genomic DNA was isolated using the Qiagen DNeasy kit from unsorted PBMCs as well as from negatively selected CD4+ and CD8+ fractions. TCR beta CDR3 regions were subjected to amplification by immunoSEQ multiplex PCR with primers that anneal to V and J segments. Amplification bias was minimized using a synthetic immune receptor repertoire, and residual bias was removed computationally after sequencing. The original pipeline was this. Custom Python scripts were used to quantify repertoire diversity as the Shannon entropy index. Unsorted, CD4+ and CD8+ repertoires were analyzed separately, except for combined analyses in which CD4+ and CD8+ sequences were merged in silico. A clone was considered expanded if an increase in frequency of at least 2-fold after treatment relative to C1D1 was found, and a pseudocount of 0.5 was applied to clones undetected at baseline. Singleton clones were defined as clones with 0 or 1 copy at C1D1, and non-singleton clones were defined as clones with 2 or more copies. By matching protein sequences in sorted samples from the same patient, clones expanded in unsorted samples were annotated as CD4+, CD8+ or unknown. Wilcoxon tests on paired samples were used to test changes in diversity from C1D1 to C4D1. Not all clones reach the TCRdb copy of this immuneACCESS table, which keeps in-frame sequences only. Checked studies attribute under half of the gap to unresolved V genes and leave the rest unexplained. The V and J calls and clone size come from that table; D and trimming were worked out from the DNA. This sample lists tens of thousands of clones; approximately 83% were detected once. Jointly, the top ten make up 2.4% of the sample.

In the germline V gene, CDR1 corresponds to MDHEN and CDR2 to SYDVKM. The CDR3 has 13 amino acids, counting the end cysteine and phenylalanine. The kept DNA is CDR3 alone, 39 bases in frame from the first base. V is cut by 2 bases and J by 8 bases, and the space between the germline ends is 12 bases. The sequence joins TRBV28 to TRBJ1-1; TRBD1 is possibly the D segment (5 matching bases). This material consisted of CD4+ T cells from blood, taken at baseline. The sequence was collected from a human donor with classical Hodgkin lymphoma. The CDR3 region has the sequence CASSLGGEGEAFF. The nucleotide sequence reads TGTGCCAGCAGTTTAGGAGGGGAGGGAGAAGCTTTCTTT.